Below are 29 T cell receptor beta chains sequenced from a single sample in a study of CD4 T cells in relation to SARS-CoV-2 and coronaviruses. Antigens of these TCRs are unknown. Assay: immunoSEQ multiplex PCR; the TCRdb copy retains only in-frame clones and omits some. The sample comprises roughly 18,000 clones, about 80% of which are singletons, and 27% rests with the top ten. Before the COVID-19 pandemic, during about 2011-2019, CD4+ T cells were taken from unexposed donors. Isolation of CD4+ T cells took place after nine to ten days in culture. Sequenced: CD4+ T cells from PBMCs, cultured in vitro. The receptors come from a human donor in good health.

The rearrangement joins TRBV25-1 to TRBJ2-1; D is uncertain. V lost 10 bases and J lost 8, with 21 bases in between. The germline CDR1 and CDR2 sequences are MGHDK and SYGVNS. The CDR3 spans 14 residues. This CDR3 is CATQGNVAADEQFF. DNA for the CDR3: TGTGCCACGCAAGGGAATGTGGCCGCCGATGAGCAGTTCTTC.

The rearrangement links TRBV7-3 to TRBJ2-5; 8 nucleotides align to TRBD1. This CDR3 is built from 13 residues. The junction had 4 bases not matched to a gene; V was cut back by 8 bases and J by 2 bases. Germline-derived CDR1 and CDR2 are SGHTA and FQGTGA. The CDR3 region has the DNA TGTGCCAGCGCACGGGACAGGCAAGAGACCCAGTACTTC. Its protein product is CASARDRQETQYF. Looking up the rest from reference TRBV7-3 and TRBJ2-5 gives the full variable domain: GAGVSQTPSNKVTEKGKYVELRCDPISGHTALYWYRQSLGQGPEFLIYFQGTGAADDSGLPNDRFFAVRPEGSVSTLKIQRTERGDSAVYLCASARDRQETQYFGPGTRLLVL.

The gene calls are TRBV19 and TRBJ2-7; a weak D match, TRBD2 (6 bases). This CDR3 is 15 amino acids long. V lost 1 base and J lost 2, with 12 bases in between. The V gene's germline CDR1 is LNHDA and CDR2 SQIVND (reference sequence). CDR3 protein: CASSIGGDWAYEQYF. Here the CDR3 DNA reads TGTGCCAGTAGTATAGGGGGGGACTGGGCCTACGAGCAGTACTTC.

This chain uses TRBV5-1 with TRBJ1-3; 9 nucleotides align to TRBD1. Germline V gene lookup returns CDR1 SGHRS and CDR2 YFSETQ. The CDR3 contains 17 residues. J gave up 4 bases and V 3 bases, and 11 bases lay outside the gene matches. CDR3 residues: CASSWSPGTGLGNTIYF. As DNA, the CDR3 is TGCGCCAGCAGCTGGTCGCCCGGGACAGGGCTAGGAAACACCATATATTTT.

J is TRBJ2-7 and V is TRBV2; D is perhaps TRBD2 (5 bases). CDR3 length equals 15 residues. From germline, CDR1 is SNHLY and CDR2 FYNNEI. Trimming stripped 4 bases from V and 4 bases from J, with 17 bases between. DNA of the CDR3: TGTGCCAGCAGTGGAGAGGCTAGCCGGGGTTACGAGCAGTACTTC. This codes for CASSGEASRGYEQYF.

This clone turned up a few times. The chain links TRBV3-1 (or the pseudogene TRBV3-2) to TRBJ2-7, with D unresolved. V shed 4 bases and J shed 6 bases, with 10 bases lying between them. The germline gives CDR1 LGHDT, CDR2 YNNKEL (reference sequence). The CDR3 sequence is 12 residues long. The CDR3 loop reads CASSLPLGEQYF. CDR3 coding DNA: TGTGCCAGCAGCCTCCCCCTTGGCGAGCAGTACTTC.

The sample holds one count of this clone. This chain connects TRBV9 to TRBJ2-1; the match to TRBD2 covers 9 bases. The CDR3 contains 14 residues. V was pared by 2 bases and J by 8 bases, with 5 bases of the junction left unmatched. Germline V lookup: CDR1 SGDLS, CDR2 YYNGEE. The CDR3 sequence is CASSVGTSLHEQFF. CDR3 nucleotide sequence: TGTGCCAGCAGCGTGGGGACTAGCCTTCATGAGCAGTTCTTC.

V gene TRBV5-1 combines with J gene TRBJ2-3, with 7 bases identical to TRBD1. V lost 0 bases to trimming and J lost 2 bases; unmatched junction nucleotides: 6. Looked up from germline, CDR1 is SGHRS and CDR2 is YFSETQ. The CDR3 extends over 16 amino acids. CDR3 amino acids: CASSLVHGTATDTQYF. The CDR3 DNA is TGCGCCAGCAGCTTGGTTCACGGGACAGCCACAGATACGCAGTATTTT.

The chain is built from TRBV7-9 and TRBJ2-7, with a possible D match to TRBD1 (7 bases). V lost 5 bases and J 7 bases, leaving 30 bases between the germline ends. The length of the CDR3 is 18 residues. From germline, CDR1 is SEHNR and CDR2 FQNEAQ (reference sequence). In DNA, the CDR3 is TGTGCCAGCAGCGACGACAGACAGGGAGGATCTATGCCGTGGGAGCAGTACTTC. Its translation is CASSDDRQGGSMPWEQYF. The whole variable domain, filled in from reference TRBV7-9 and TRBJ2-7, reads DTGVSQNPRHKITKRGQNVTFRCDPISEHNRLYWYRQTLGQGPEFLTYFQNEAQLEKSRLLSDRFSAERPKGSFSTLEIQRTEQGDSAMYLCASSDDRQGGSMPWEQYFGPGTRLTVT.

The chain uses TRBV2 and TRBJ2-1; weak D call: TRBD2 (6 bases). The germline CDR1 and CDR2 sequences are SNHLY and FYNNEI. This CDR3 has 15 amino acids. V was cut by 2 bases and J by 9 bases, with 17 bases left in between. The CDR3 DNA reads TGTGCCAGCAGTGAACTGGGGGACTCGCAGAGTGAGCAGTTCTTC. Translation gives CASSELGDSQSEQFF. Combining the CDR3 with reference TRBV2 and TRBJ2-1 gives the whole variable domain EPEVTQTPSHQVTQMGQEVILRCVPISNHLYFYWYRQILGQKVEFLVSFYNNEISEKSEIFDDQFSVERPDGSNFTLKIRSTKLEDSAMYFCASSELGDSQSEQFFGPGTRLTVL.

The genes are TRBV9 and TRBJ2-7; no reliable D call. There are 16 residues in the CDR3. Per the germline V gene, CDR1 is SGDLS and CDR2 is YYNGEE. Trimming cost V 2 bases and J 0 bases, with 15 bases left between them. This CDR3 reads CASSVGLGADSYEQYF. The CDR3 bases are TGTGCCAGCAGCGTGGGGTTGGGTGCCGACTCCTACGAGCAGTACTTC.

The chain recombines TRBV5-1 with TRBJ1-1; D is unclear. V was pared by 4 bases and J by 3 bases, with 16 bases between. Germline V gene sequence: CDR1 SGHRS, CDR2 YFSETQ. This CDR3 region has 15 residues. The chain's CDR3 is CASSSEEVGYTEAFF. The CDR3 nucleotides read TGCGCCAGCAGCAGCGAGGAAGTCGGGTACACTGAAGCTTTCTTT.

This chain links TRBV7-2 with TRBJ2-3; 11 bases match TRBD1. J gave up 4 bases and V 4 bases, and 4 bases lay outside the gene matches. The V gene's germline CDR1 is SGHTA and CDR2 FQGNSA. The CDR3 extends over 15 amino acids. The CDR3 is CASSSPGQGADTQYF. The CDR3 DNA follows: TGTGCCAGCAGCTCTCCGGGACAGGGGGCAGATACGCAGTATTTT.

J is TRBJ1-1 and V is TRBV6-5; D may be TRBD1 (6 bases). Germline values: CDR1 MNHEY, CDR2 SVGAGI. CDR3 length: 15 residues. Trimming removed 0 bases from V and 5 bases from J, with 13 bases in between. The DNA for the CDR3 is TGTGCCAGCAGTTACTCGCTTGGAGGGGGGACTGAAGCTTTCTTT. Amino acids: CASSYSLGGGTEAFF.

The chain carries TRBV5-1 and TRBJ2-4, with 9 bases aligning to TRBD1. The CDR3 loop spans 15 amino acids. The V and J ends lost 4 bases and 8 bases, in that order; junction bases with no gene match: 10. Germline V gene data show CDR1 as SGHRS and CDR2 as YFSETQ. This CDR3 is CASSIWTGVGYIQYF. As DNA, the CDR3 is TGCGCCAGCAGCATCTGGACAGGGGTGGGATACATTCAGTACTTC. The full variable domain, its missing parts supplied by reference TRBV5-1 and TRBJ2-4, is KAGVTQTPRYLIKTRGQQVTLSCSPISGHRSVSWYQQTPGQGLQFLFEYFSETQRNKGNFPGRFSGRQFSNSRSEMNVSTLELGDSALYLCASSIWTGVGYIQYFGAGTRLSVL.

V and J are TRBV30 and TRBJ1-2; maybe TRBD1 (5 bases). With 4 bases removed from V and 3 bases from J, the gap between germline ends came to 12 bases. Germline V gives CDR1 GTSNPN, CDR2 SVGIG (reference sequence). The CDR3 runs 13 residues. This chain's CDR3 is CAWMGGSHYGYTF. The CDR3 DNA sequence: TGTGCCTGGATGGGGGGTTCTCACTATGGCTACACCTTC.

The rearrangement links TRBV18 to TRBJ1-1; 8 nucleotides match TRBD1. The germline CDR1 and CDR2 sequences are KGHSH and LQKENI. V was clipped by 3 bases and J by 2 bases; unmatched bases: 17. The CDR3 totals 19 residues. The CDR3 DNA is TGTGCCAGCTCACCCTTCCAGGGGGCGCATTTTAGTAGTAACACTGAAGCTTTCTTT. Its translation is CASSPFQGAHFSSNTEAFF.

The V call is TRBV24-1, the J call TRBJ2-3, with D unclear. The V gene's germline CDR1 is KGHDR and CDR2 SFDVKD. The CDR3 consists of 11 residues. V shed 5 bases and J shed 4 bases, with 3 bases lying between them. CDR3 residues: CATSVADTQYF. The DNA for the CDR3 is TGTGCCACCAGTGTGGCAGATACGCAGTATTTT.

The chain joins TRBV7-8 to TRBJ2-1; 7 bases fit TRBD1. This CDR3 spans 17 amino acids. The V gene's germline CDR1 is SGHVS and CDR2 FQNEAQ. Unmatched junction bases numbered 11, after V lost 4 bases and J lost 2 bases. The CDR3 nucleotides are TGTGCCAGCAGCTCACCAACAGGGGTGGCAGCCTACAATGAGCAGTTCTTC. Translated, it gives CASSSPTGVAAYNEQFF.

The chain uses TRBV19 and TRBJ2-4; D is unresolved. The CDR3 is made up of 15 amino acids. Germline V lookup: CDR1 LNHDA, CDR2 SQIVND (reference sequence). Trimming pared 3 bases from V and 1 base from J, leaving 10 bases between. CDR3 DNA: TGTGCCAGTAGTATTAGCTGGGCGGCCAAAAACATTCAGTACTTC. This translates into CASSISWAAKNIQYF.

In this sample, this clone turned up a few times. The CDR3 region has the DNA TGTGCCAGCAGCCCTGACCATCAGCCCCAGCATTTT. Its translation is CASSPDHQPQHF. The V gene is TRBV12-3 or TRBV12-4, the J gene TRBJ1-5; D is ambiguous. Deletions cut 6 bases from V and 5 bases from J, with 8 bases between. The CDR3 spans 12 residues.

V gene TRBV24-1 combines with J gene TRBJ2-2; D is tentatively TRBD1 or TRBD2 (6 bases each). Germline V lookup: CDR1 KGHDR, CDR2 SFDVKD. The CDR3 has 13 amino acids. The germline V and J ends were trimmed by 8 bases and 9 bases, with 15 bases remaining between them. CDR3 in amino acids: CATMGGSSRELFF. CDR3 bases: TGTGCCACCATGGGGGGCTCCTCGAGGGAGCTGTTTTTT.

This rearrangement joins TRBV24-1 to TRBJ1-2; possible D gene TRBD1, 6 bases. The length of the CDR3 is 15 residues. V was cut by 4 bases and J by 3 bases, with 14 bases left in between. The germline gives CDR1 KGHDR, CDR2 SFDVKD. The CDR3 spells CATSEKTGFYYGYTF. The CDR3 bases are TGTGCCACCAGTGAGAAGACAGGCTTTTACTATGGCTACACCTTC.

In its sample, this clone was seen a few times. The chain employs TRBV19 and TRBJ2-2, with TRBD2 as a possible D gene (6 bases). The germline V and J ends were trimmed by 6 bases and 7 bases, with 9 bases remaining between them. Germline V gene lookup returns CDR1 LNHDA and CDR2 SQIVND (reference sequence). The CDR3 has 12 residues. The CDR3 region has the DNA TGTGCCAGTAGAGGAGGGCACGGGGAGCTGTTTTTT. Translating gives CASRGGHGELFF. Full variable domain (outside the CDR3, taken from reference TRBV19 and TRBJ2-2): DGGITQSPKYLFRKEGQNVTLSCEQNLNHDAMYWYRQDPGQGLRLIYYSQIVNDFQKGDIAEGYSVSREKKESFPLTVTSAQKNPTAFYLCASRGGHGELFFGEGSRLTVL.

The chain joins TRBV11-2 to TRBJ1-1; no definite D call. V gave up 1 base and J gave up 5 bases, with 11 bases separating them. The CDR3 has 14 amino acids. Germline V lookup: CDR1 SGHAT, CDR2 FQNNGV. The CDR3 region is CASSLVGGETEAFF. The CDR3 DNA sequence: TGTGCCAGCAGCTTAGTGGGCGGGGAGACTGAAGCTTTCTTT.

The V and J genes are TRBV28 and TRBJ2-7; 8 bases map to TRBD2. Germline lookup yields CDR1 MDHEN and CDR2 SYDVKM. V was clipped by 3 bases and J by 2 bases; unmatched bases: 6. The CDR3 length is 15 residues. CDR3 coding DNA: TGTGCCAGCAGTTTTAGCGGGACACGGACCTACGAGCAGTACTTC. Translated: CASSFSGTRTYEQYF.

This clone has a handful of counts. The chain joins TRBV5-1 to TRBJ2-1; 10 bases fit TRBD2. The V and J ends lost 2 bases and 7 bases, in that order; junction bases with no gene match: 3. CDR3 length: 14 amino acids. Per germline, CDR1 SGHRS and CDR2 YFSETQ. The CDR3 spells CASSFPSGRNEQFF. The DNA of the CDR3 is TGCGCCAGCAGCTTTCCTAGCGGGAGAAATGAGCAGTTCTTC.

The J gene is TRBJ2-1, the V gene TRBV2, with D tentatively TRBD1 (6 bases). V gave up 6 bases and J gave up 11 bases, with 20 bases separating them. The CDR3 extends over 14 amino acids. CDR1 is SNHLY, CDR2 FYNNEI, per germline. CDR3 protein: CASRELRTRGKQFF. CDR3 in DNA: TGTGCCAGCAGAGAGCTTAGAACAAGGGGGAAGCAGTTCTTC.

This clone was observed a single time. The J gene is TRBJ2-2, the V gene TRBV27, with D unresolved. There are 15 residues in the CDR3. Germline CDR1 reads MNHEY; CDR2 reads SMNVEV (reference sequence). V dropped 1 base and J dropped 4 bases, with 10 bases sitting between them. The CDR3 reads CASSLFGVITGELFF. In nucleotides, the CDR3 is TGTGCCAGCAGTTTATTCGGAGTCATCACCGGGGAGCTGTTTTTT.